The table lists the clone carrying this T cell receptor (beta chain) with many counts. TCR beta CDR3 regions were amplified from RNA transcripts. Carried out on the TCR CDR3, a first-round RT-PCR used the HTBI primer set. From the multiplex PCR reads, TCRdb called clonotypes with MiXCR, one entry per CDR3 protein. The sample has 500,000 to 600,000 distinct CDR3 sequences; around 20% are singletons. The CDR3 length is 15 residues. Per germline, CDR1 MDHEN and CDR2 SYDVKM. With V trimmed by 6 bases and J by 4 bases, 9 bases remained unmatched. The data derive from a study of T cells in Graves' hyperthyroidism and ophthalmopathy.

This TCR was sampled from a man aged 40-55 years with Graves' ophthalmopathy. The sequencing sample was made of blood. The chain joins TRBV28 to TRBJ1-2; 9 positions agree with TRBD1. The chain's CDR3 is CASSSSGTGLYGYTF. In DNA, the CDR3 is TGTGCCAGCAGCTCCTCCGGGACAGGGCTCTATGGCTACACCTTC.